This note documents a single T cell receptor beta chain sequence. Authors' data handling: Reference gene primers were amplified, and this amplification served to estimate nucleated cell counts. The repertoire was sequenced with immunoSEQ multiplex PCR; TCRdb's copy has only in-frame clones and lacks some. Clone size and V and J calls were adopted from that table, with D and trimming inferred from the DNA. The sample lists 60,000 or so clones, roughly 83% occurring once. Patients of the Seattle cohort, enrolled during active infection, were followed longitudinally. The data belong to a study of blood T cell repertoires in COVID-19. Overall study: The United States, Italy and Spain provided the acute and convalescent COVID-19 samples. T cells, B-cell-depleted T cells, or PBMCs provided the cDNA or gDNA that served as material.

This sequence was found in a man younger than 40 with COVID-19, enrolled during active disease. Input material: peripheral blood.

The CDR3 sequence is CASSLWGGGQGSGELFF. The DNA of the CDR3 is TGTGCCAGCAGTTTATGGGGCGGGGGACAGGGGTCCGGGGAGCTGTTTTTT. The chain recombines TRBV28 with TRBJ2-2; 10 nucleotides align to TRBD1. With V trimmed by 0 bases and J by 6 bases, 7 bases remained unmatched. The germline gives CDR1 MDHEN, CDR2 SYDVKM. The CDR3 is made up of 17 amino acids.